One sample yielded the 14 T cell receptor beta chains listed below, sequenced in a study of cytomegalovirus exposure and HLA in healthy donors. With 60 Vbeta and 13 Jbeta primers, the PCR was carried out. Sequencing was performed with immunoSEQ multiplex PCR; in TCRdb, only in-frame clones are kept and a portion is missing. The table records 65,000 to 95,000 clones, roughly 79% of them present only once. What was sequenced was PBMCs. The receptors come from a male donor in good health and CMV-seropositive.

The V call is TRBV19, the J call TRBJ2-7; TRBD2 is a possible D gene (6 bases). The CDR3 is made up of 13 amino acids. CDR1 LNHDA and CDR2 SQIVND come from the germline V gene (reference sequence). The ends were cut back, 5 bases at V and 7 bases at J, with 15 bases in the middle. The CDR3 sequence is CASSATGAGEQYF. The CDR3 DNA follows: TGTGCCAGTAGTGCAACAGGTGCGGGGGAGCAGTACTTC.

This clone appeared once. The chain recombines TRBV4-2 with TRBJ1-3; the D gene is possibly TRBD1 (5 bases). Trimming cost V 0 bases and J 4 bases, with 10 bases left between them. The CDR3 length is 15 residues. Germline V gene sequence: CDR1 LGHNA, CDR2 YNFKEQ. CDR3 residues: CASSQDWRGGNTIYF. CDR3 nucleotides: TGTGCCAGCAGCCAAGATTGGAGGGGCGGAAACACCATATATTTT.

This clone was counted a few times. The chain joins TRBV5-4 to TRBJ1-1; 8 bases agree with TRBD1. The germline CDR1 and CDR2 sequences are SGHNT and YYREEE (reference sequence). The V and J ends lost 0 bases and 7 bases, in that order; junction bases with no gene match: 2. The CDR3 consists of 13 residues. CDR3 loop: CASSLVDRVEAFF. CDR3 nucleotide sequence: TGTGCCAGCAGCTTGGTGGACAGGGTTGAAGCTTTCTTT.

The chain uses TRBV25-1 and TRBJ1-2, with a possible D match to TRBD1 (5 bases). Between the trimmed V and J ends, which lost 6 bases and 4 bases, there was a span of 9 bases. The CDR3 totals 12 residues. The germline V gene has CDR1 MGHDK and CDR2 SYGVNS. CDR3 loop: CASRTALYGYTF. For the CDR3, the DNA is TGTGCCAGCAGGACAGCCCTCTATGGCTACACCTTC.

CDR3 DNA sequence: TGTGCCAGCAGTTTGGCAGGGGGCGTCTATGGCTACACCTTC. It encodes CASSLAGGVYGYTF. V and J are TRBV27 and TRBJ1-2; 8 positions agree with TRBD1. Germline CDR1 reads MNHEY; CDR2 reads SMNVEV (reference sequence). With V trimmed by 3 bases and J by 4 bases, 4 bases remained unmatched. The CDR3 is 14 amino acids.

This clone was counted between two and nine times. The gene calls are TRBV6-1 and TRBJ1-5, with D possibly TRBD1 on 5 matching bases. The CDR3 sequence is 14 residues long. V gave up 8 bases and J gave up 3 bases, with 14 bases separating them. Per the germline V gene, CDR1 is MNHNS and CDR2 is SASEGT. DNA for the CDR3: TGTGCCAGCCAGGGCACGGCTTCCAATCAGCCCCAGCATTTT. Protein sequence: CASQGTASNQPQHF.

The rearrangement joins TRBV6-6 to TRBJ2-3, with 9 positions matching TRBD2. V lost 7 bases to trimming and J lost 4 bases; unmatched junction nucleotides: 3. Germline loops: CDR1 MNHNY, CDR2 SVGAGI (reference sequence). The CDR3 length is 13 residues. CDR3 nucleotide sequence: TGTGCCAGCAAGGCTAGCGGGGCAGATACGCAGTATTTT. It is translated as CASKASGADTQYF.

With respect to this clone: The CDR3 carries no conserved terminal phenylalanine or tryptophan, so it likely arises from a read error. CDR3 sequence: CASSPGPSYEQYL. In nucleotides, the CDR3 is TGTGCCAGCAGCCCAGGGCCTTCCTACGAGCAGTACCTC. The chain joins TRBV7-9 to TRBJ2-7, with D possibly matching TRBD1 (5 bases). The CDR3 is made up of 13 amino acids. The germline V gene has CDR1 SEHNR and CDR2 FQNEAQ (reference sequence). Between the trimmed V and J ends, which lost 5 bases and 1 base, there was a span of 9 bases.

V is TRBV5-1 and J is TRBJ2-5; a weak D match, TRBD1 (6 bases). The end of the DNA aligns better with TRBJ2-7, so the J call may be wrong. Germline-derived CDR1 and CDR2 are SGHRS and YFSETQ. The CDR3 covers 17 residues. In DNA form, the CDR3 reads TGCGCCAGCAGCTCAACCCCAACAGGGACCCTCACCTACGAGCAGTACTTC. It specifies CASSSTPTGTLTYEQYF.

V usage is TRBV28 and J usage is TRBJ1-1; TRBD1 matches 7 bases. The CDR3 contains 14 residues. The germline gives CDR1 MDHEN, CDR2 SYDVKM. The J segment lost 3 bases and the V segment lost 4 bases, leaving 5 bases of the junction unmatched. CDR3 coding DNA: TGTGCCAGCAGTTCCGCAGGGGGTTACACTGAAGCTTTCTTT. Translation: CASSSAGGYTEAFF.

This rearrangement joins TRBV9 to TRBJ1-2, with D tentatively TRBD1 (6 bases). The germline CDR1 and CDR2 sequences are SGDLS and YYNGEE. V was cut by 0 bases and J by 7 bases, with 16 bases left in between. This CDR3 comprises 15 residues. The CDR3 reads CASSVGVVGRGGYTF. The CDR3 bases are TGTGCCAGCAGCGTAGGGGTTGTAGGCAGGGGTGGCTACACCTTC.

This chain joins TRBV7-2 and TRBJ2-5; 7 bases agree with TRBD2. In germline, CDR1 is SGHTA, CDR2 FQGNSA. CDR3 size: 13 residues. Trimming removed 5 bases from V and 2 bases from J; junction bases left unmatched: 2. The CDR3 sequence is CASSRGLQETQYF. Here the CDR3 DNA reads TGTGCCAGCAGCCGGGGACTACAAGAGACCCAGTACTTC.

V and J are TRBV7-9 and TRBJ2-3; D remains ambiguous. In germline, CDR1 is SEHNR, CDR2 FQNEAQ (reference sequence). This CDR3 is 14 amino acids long. V lost 5 bases to trimming and J lost 2 bases, with 11 bases between them. CDR3 DNA sequence: TGTGCCAGCAGCCGAGGATCATACACAGATACGCAGTATTTT. Translating it yields CASSRGSYTDTQYF.

J is TRBJ2-7 and V is TRBV7-9; 7 bases agree with TRBD1. The CDR3 loop spans 14 amino acids. Germline CDR1 reads SEHNR; CDR2 reads FQNEAQ (reference sequence). The J segment lost 5 bases and the V segment lost 5 bases, leaving 9 bases of the junction unmatched. CDR3 region: CASSPRTGRNEQYF. CDR3 bases: TGTGCCAGCAGCCCAAGGACAGGAAGGAACGAGCAGTACTTC.